This TCR beta chain was obtained from a study of human T cells and chemical hapten exposure. Turning to the study itself: Minor pooled library volume differences mainly drove per-sample TCR yield variation.

The CDR3 consists of 15 residues. The J segment lost 0 bases and the V segment lost 0 bases, leaving 2 bases of the junction unmatched. Germline loops: CDR1 LGHNA, CDR2 YSLEER. TCRdb reanalysed the RACE reads using MiXCR and keeps one entry per CDR3 protein. The data show some 350,000 distinct CDR3 sequences, with about 7% seen just once and 7.5% to 8.5% held by the top ten. Time point reported: patch test 1, 2 weeks after DPC sensitization. Treatment of the sample: therapeutic diphenylcyclopropenone sensitization with weekly scalp DPC. This clonotype was seen repeatedly, ten times or more. The gene calls are TRBV4-3 and TRBJ2-7, with 7 positions matching TRBD2. The sample consisted of whole blood, taken in connection with sensitization to the hapten diphenylcyclopropenone (DPC). The source is a woman between 18 and 29 years old with alopecia areata. Some clones in this sample may be carry-over from other donors' samples. This CDR3 is CASSQEGDYSYEQYF. DNA of the CDR3: TGCGCCAGCAGCCAAGAGGGGGACTACTCCTACGAGCAGTACTTC.